This T cell receptor beta chain is drawn from a study of CD8 T cells in ankylosing spondylitis. Quantitative 5'-RACE with molecular barcodes generated TCR beta libraries. TCRdb re-called the 5' RACE reads through MiXCR, storing one row per CDR3 protein. Here the sample spans 800,000 to 900,000 distinct CDR3 sequences, approximately 12% being singletons. The germline V and J ends were trimmed by 7 bases and 8 bases, with 14 bases remaining between them. Germline CDR1 reads MNHEY; CDR2 reads SVGAGI. The CDR3 is 12 residues long. Study-level findings and limits: The study looked at matched synovial fluid samples from ankylosing spondylitis patients. Disease-linked clones were reported to be significantly enriched there. There was a TCR beta motif, made of 7 to 9 highly homologous variants, that appeared characteristic of ankylosing spondylitis blood. There were earlier reports of some motif variants in reactive arthritis synovial fluid and blood. A CD8+ phenotype characterized the disease-linked clones, which were relatively rare in peripheral blood.

In this sample, this clonotype turned up a few times. Its target is unknown. Sample: blood, either unsorted or a sorted T cell fraction (not recorded which). The chain joins TRBV6-5 to TRBJ1-1; D is possibly TRBD1 (5 bases). The clonotype was recovered from a male donor with ankylosing spondylitis. The CDR3 is CASILAGGEAFF. In DNA, the CDR3 is TGTGCCAGCATCTTAGCGGGGGGGGAAGCTTTCTTT.